This T cell receptor beta chain was identified during a study of shared T cell receptors in the human thymus. V gave up 4 bases and J gave up 3 bases; unmatched junction bases: 12. Germline loops: CDR1 ENHRY, CDR2 SYGVKD. This CDR3 comprises 16 residues. Profiled with immunoSEQ multiplex PCR; TCRdb holds only in-frame clones, not every one. Of hundreds of thousands of clones in the sample, approximately 90% were seen once. In addition, the sample was reused for a study of human thymus T cells. As that report states: Resections from corrective heart surgery supplied the thymus tissue.

The sample taken for sequencing was thymocytes. V and J are TRBV10-3 and TRBJ2-7; 7 bases agree with TRBD2. The receptor was derived from a boy younger than two with a congenital heart defect. The CDR3 DNA follows: TGTGCCATCAGTGGGGTCCGGGCGGGAGACCTCTACGAGCAGTACTTC. Translated, it gives CAISGVRAGDLYEQYF.